The 16 T cell receptor beta chains listed next were all sequenced from one sample in a study of T cell repertoires in cytomegalovirus infection. TCRdb re-derived calls from the reads in MiXCR, one entry per CDR3 protein. This table holds some 250,000 distinct CDR3 sequences, over 8% found once. The sequenced material came from PBMCs. These receptor sequences come from a human donor in good health (CMV status not recorded). Some clones in this sample may be carry-over from other donors' samples.

The rearrangement uses TRBV20-1 and TRBJ2-5, with 8 bases fitting TRBD2. In germline, CDR1 is DFQATT, CDR2 SNEGSKA (reference sequence). Unmatched junction bases numbered 4, after V lost 1 base and J lost 6 bases. The CDR3 totals 13 residues. Here the CDR3 reads CSARGPGGQTQYF. The CDR3 nucleotides read TGCAGTGCTAGAGGACCGGGAGGGCAGACCCAGTACTTC.

This clonotype was detected ten times or more. This chain connects TRBV12-3 or TRBV12-4 to TRBJ1-1; TRBD1 is a possible D gene (5 bases). V lost 5 bases and J lost 4, with 17 bases in between. The CDR3 covers 15 residues. The CDR3 coding sequence is TGTGCCAGCAGTCTCCGGACGACTGGGGGCACTGAAGCTTTCTTT. It yields the protein CASSLRTTGGTEAFF.

V is TRBV4-1 and J is TRBJ2-5, with 7 nucleotides matching TRBD2. This CDR3 has 14 amino acids. Looked up from germline, CDR1 is MGHRA and CDR2 is YSYEKL. The ends lost 1 base at V and 5 bases at J; junction bases unmatched: 4. The CDR3 DNA reads TGCGCCAGCAGCCAAGCTGGGGGGGTGGAGACCCAGTACTTC. Its translation is CASSQAGGVETQYF.

The chain has TRBV27 and TRBJ2-1, with 12 nucleotides matching TRBD1. CDR3 size: 14 residues. V lost 2 bases to trimming and J lost 9 bases; unmatched junction nucleotides: 2. Germline V gives CDR1 MNHEY, CDR2 SMNVEV (reference sequence). The CDR3 reads CASSLGDRGLEQFF. The CDR3 bases are TGTGCCAGCAGTTTAGGGGACAGGGGGCTTGAGCAGTTCTTC.

The sample holds many counts of this clonotype. J is TRBJ2-1 and V is TRBV6-1; 9 bases are shared with TRBD2. CDR1 and CDR2 (germline): MNHNS, SASEGT. After removal of 10 bases from V and 5 bases from J, the junction contained 18 bases not matched to a gene. This CDR3 region has 17 residues. CDR3 protein: CATCQLAGLPPNNEQFF. The CDR3 DNA is TGTGCCACCTGCCAACTAGCGGGCCTACCCCCTAACAATGAGCAGTTCTTC.

There are many counts of this clonotype. V usage is TRBV12-3 or TRBV12-4 and J usage is TRBJ1-5; tentatively, D is TRBD1 (6 bases). Trimming removed 3 bases at V and 6 bases at J, with 21 bases between. The CDR3 contains 17 residues. Written as DNA, the CDR3 is TGTGCCAGCAGTTTCGAGCGGGGCCAGGGGAAGGGTCAGCCCCAGCATTTT. The encoded protein is CASSFERGQGKGQPQHF.

This clonotype was seen many times. This chain joins TRBV11-3 and TRBJ2-1; possibly TRBD1 for D (6 bases). CDR1 is SGHNT and CDR2 is YENEEA in the germline V gene. V shed 5 bases and J shed 5 bases, with 16 bases lying between them. The length of the CDR3 is 15 residues. The CDR3, as DNA: TGTGCCAGCAGCCTCGGGATGCGGACAGACAATGAGCAGTTCTTC. Residues: CASSLGMRTDNEQFF. Variable domain in full (rest from reference TRBV11-3 and TRBJ2-1): EAGVVQSPRYKIIEKKQPVAFWCNPISGHNTLYWYLQNLGQGPELLIRYENEEAVDDSQLPKDRFSAERLKGVDSTLKIQPAELGDSAVYLCASSLGMRTDNEQFFGPGTRLTVL.

This clonotype has at least ten counts. V gene TRBV6-2 or TRBV6-3 combines with J gene TRBJ2-1; D ambiguous. The CDR3 sequence is 14 residues long. The V and J ends lost 4 bases and 9 bases respectively, with 16 bases between them. Germline V CDR1 and CDR2: MNHEY, SVGEGT. Here the CDR3 reads CASSSGPLPAEQFF. The CDR3 DNA follows: TGTGCCAGCAGTTCCGGACCCCTGCCAGCTGAGCAGTTCTTC.

This clonotype was picked up many times. V gene TRBV5-4 combines with J gene TRBJ2-3; 9 positions agree with TRBD1. V shed 2 bases and J 1 base; nucleotides not matched to a gene: 5. This CDR3 is 16 amino acids long. The germline V gene has CDR1 SGHNT and CDR2 YYREEE (reference sequence). The CDR3 coding sequence is TGTGCCAGCAGCTTCTCACAGGGGGCCCGCACAGATACGCAGTATTTT. It specifies CASSFSQGARTDTQYF. The whole variable domain, filled in from reference TRBV5-4 and TRBJ2-3, reads ETGVTQSPTHLIKTRGQQVTLRCSSQSGHNTVSWYQQALGQGPQFIFQYYREEENGRGNFPPRFSGLQFPNYSSELNVNALELDDSALYLCASSFSQGARTDTQYFGPGTRLTVL.

At least ten counts were recorded for this clonotype. The CDR3 protein is CASSLDGAGNTGELFF. CDR3 sequence (DNA): TGTGCCAGCAGCTTAGATGGAGCGGGAAACACCGGGGAGCTGTTTTTT. The chain combines TRBV7-2 with TRBJ2-2; TRBD2 aligns across 7 bases. Per germline, CDR1 SGHTA and CDR2 FQGNSA. Unmatched junction bases numbered 4, after V lost 1 base and J lost 2 bases. This CDR3 is 16 amino acids long.

The chain joins TRBV6-6 to TRBJ1-5, with TRBD1 matching over 7 bases. The germline gives CDR1 MNHNY, CDR2 SVGAGI (reference sequence). J lost 3 bases, V lost 7 bases, and 12 bases had no gene match. This CDR3 spans 16 amino acids. Here the CDR3 DNA reads TGTGCCAGCAACAGGGCCGGGGGACAGACCAATCAGCCCCAGCATTTT. It codes for CASNRAGGQTNQPQHF.

The chain carries TRBV19 and TRBJ1-5; TRBD1 might be the D (6 bases). Germline V gene lookup returns CDR1 LNHDA and CDR2 SQIVND (reference sequence). Trimming removed 7 bases from V and 0 bases from J, with 16 bases in between. The CDR3 sequence is 16 residues long. The CDR3 region is CASMMATGYSNQPQHF. CDR3 in DNA: TGTGCCAGTATGATGGCGACAGGATATAGCAATCAGCCCCAGCATTTT.

V and J are TRBV6-5 and TRBJ2-2; D not resolved. In germline, CDR1 is MNHEY, CDR2 SVGAGI. The CDR3 covers 17 residues. V lost 6 bases to trimming and J lost 3 bases, with 20 bases between them. Written as DNA, the CDR3 is TGTGCCAGCAGCCACTCAGGTAGCCTCTCATACACCGGGGAGCTGTTTTTT. This codes for CASSHSGSLSYTGELFF.

This clonotype was detected ten times or more. The V call is TRBV7-2, the J call TRBJ2-2; 12 bases line up with TRBD2. Germline CDR1 and CDR2: SGHTA and FQGNSA. V shed 4 bases and J 6 bases; nucleotides not matched to a gene: 15. The length of the CDR3 is 19 residues. CDR3 region: CASSSPTSGSRTSPGELFF. For the CDR3, the DNA is TGTGCCAGCAGCTCCCCGACTAGCGGGAGCCGAACGAGCCCCGGGGAGCTGTTTTTT. Complete variable domain (other parts from reference TRBV7-2 and TRBJ2-2): GAGVSQSPSNKVTEKGKDVELRCDPISGHTALYWYRQSLGQGLEFLIYFQGNSAPDKSGLPSDRFSAERTGGSVSTLTIQRTQQEDSAVYLCASSSPTSGSRTSPGELFFGEGSRLTVL.

This clonotype was detected many times. CDR3: CASSLTSGGPGYEQYF. DNA for the CDR3: TGTGCCAGCAGTTTAACGTCGGGGGGGCCTGGATACGAGCAGTACTTC. This chain uses TRBV12-3 or TRBV12-4 with TRBJ2-7, with 8 bases lining up with TRBD2. The trim removed 2 bases at V and 4 bases at J, leaving 10 bases unmatched. The CDR3 covers 16 residues.

The chain joins TRBV14 to TRBJ2-5; 9 bases map to TRBD1. Per the germline V gene, CDR1 is SGHDN and CDR2 is FVKESK. Trimming at V came to 6 bases and at J to 2 bases, leaving 1 base not matched to a gene. The CDR3 has 13 amino acids. CDR3 sequence reads: CASRGTGQETQYF. DNA for the CDR3: TGTGCCAGCAGAGGGACAGGGCAAGAGACCCAGTACTTC.